This is a list of T cell receptor beta chains from one sample in a study of long-term antiretroviral therapy in people with HIV. The assay was immunoSEQ multiplex PCR, and TCRdb's table has in-frame clones only and misses some. The data contain about 21,000 clones, more than 75% of them singletons. The sequencing here drew on unsorted PBMCs, taken 2.3 years after starting antiretroviral therapy. These receptor sequences come from a man aged 60 to 69 with HIV. CDR3s include the opening cysteine and the closing phenylalanine or tryptophan. Each record gives: V gene, clone size, CDR3 protein. A row's size may be missing; if present it is once, few, many or a size class.

TRBV7-2	NA	CASSPERFGEQYF
TRBV5-5	NA	CASSLYEEQYF
TRBV27	NA	CASSLGGFGETQYF
TRBV11-1	NA	CASSLGGQSYNEQFF
TRBV5-1	NA	CASSLGSGRITDTQYF
TRBV7-9	NA	CASSPTQGAGETQYF
TRBV27	NA	CASSLPPGQGPPHTQYF
TRBV5-8	NA	CASSSTGFTDTQYF
TRBV5-1	once	CASSLGLSNTGELFF
TRBV7-9	NA	CASSLGTGGGNTQYF
TRBV29-1	NA	CSVESGGTGLFF
TRBV29-1	NA	CSVGGGNEKLFF
TRBV7-2	NA	CASSFAGQTYNEQFF
TRBV10-2	NA	CASRQQPTGQQYF